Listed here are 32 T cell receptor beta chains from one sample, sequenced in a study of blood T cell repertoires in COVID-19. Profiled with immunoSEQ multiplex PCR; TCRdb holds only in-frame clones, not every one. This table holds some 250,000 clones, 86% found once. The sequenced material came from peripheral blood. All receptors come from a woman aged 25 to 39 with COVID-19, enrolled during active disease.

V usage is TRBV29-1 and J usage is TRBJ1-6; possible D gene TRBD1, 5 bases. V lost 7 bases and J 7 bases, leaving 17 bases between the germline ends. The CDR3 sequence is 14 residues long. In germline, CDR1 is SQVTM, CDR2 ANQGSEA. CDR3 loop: CSDLGEDGNSPLHF. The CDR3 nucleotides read TGCAGCGACCTAGGGGAGGATGGAAATTCACCCCTCCACTTT.

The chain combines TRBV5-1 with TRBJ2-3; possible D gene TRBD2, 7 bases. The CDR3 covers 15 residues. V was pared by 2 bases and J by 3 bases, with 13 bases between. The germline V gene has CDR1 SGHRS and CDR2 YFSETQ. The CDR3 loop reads CASSFLGGPTDTQYF. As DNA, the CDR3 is TGCGCCAGCAGCTTCTTGGGGGGGCCTACAGATACGCAGTATTTT.

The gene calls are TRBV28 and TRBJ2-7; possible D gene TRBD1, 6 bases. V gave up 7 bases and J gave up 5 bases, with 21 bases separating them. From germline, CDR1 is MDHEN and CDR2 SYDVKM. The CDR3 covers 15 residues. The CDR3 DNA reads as TGTGCCAGCACCGTCTATCGAGGGGGTAGAAACGAGCAGTACTTC. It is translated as CASTVYRGGRNEQYF. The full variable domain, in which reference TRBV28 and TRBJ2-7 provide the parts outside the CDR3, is DVKVTQSSRYLVKRTGEKVFLECVQDMDHENMFWYRQDPGLGLRLIYFSYDVKMKEKGDIPEGYSVSREKKERFSLILESASTNQTSMYLCASTVYRGGRNEQYFGPGTRLTVT.

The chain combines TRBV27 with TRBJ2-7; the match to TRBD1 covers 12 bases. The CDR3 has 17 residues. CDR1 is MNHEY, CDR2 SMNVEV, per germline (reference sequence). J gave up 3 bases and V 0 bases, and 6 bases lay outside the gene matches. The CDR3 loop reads CASSLSAGDRGLYEQYF. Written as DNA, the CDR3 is TGTGCCAGCAGTTTATCGGCGGGGGACAGGGGGCTCTACGAGCAGTACTTC.

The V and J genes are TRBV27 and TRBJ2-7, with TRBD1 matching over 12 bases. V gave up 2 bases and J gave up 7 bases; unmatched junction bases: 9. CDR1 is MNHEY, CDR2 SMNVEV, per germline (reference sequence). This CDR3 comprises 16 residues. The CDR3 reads CASSLRGGTGGLEQYF. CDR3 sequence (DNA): TGTGCCAGCAGTTTACGAGGCGGGACAGGGGGCCTGGAGCAGTACTTC.

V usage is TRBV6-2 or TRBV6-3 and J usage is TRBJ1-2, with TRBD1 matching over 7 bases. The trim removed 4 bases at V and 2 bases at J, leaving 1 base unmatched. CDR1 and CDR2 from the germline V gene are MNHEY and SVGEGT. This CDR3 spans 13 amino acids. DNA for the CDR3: TGTGCCAGCAGTTCACAGGGGAACTATGGCTACACCTTC. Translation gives CASSSQGNYGYTF.

CDR3 residues: CASSLHPSKGGTDTQYF. The CDR3, as DNA: TGTGCCAGCAGCTTACACCCCAGTAAGGGGGGCACAGATACGCAGTATTTT. The J gene is TRBJ2-3, the V gene TRBV11-2; D perhaps matches TRBD1 (6 bases). The CDR3 is made up of 17 amino acids. Trimming took off 2 bases at V and 1 base at J, with 16 bases between the two ends. The germline CDR1 and CDR2 sequences are SGHAT and FQNNGV.

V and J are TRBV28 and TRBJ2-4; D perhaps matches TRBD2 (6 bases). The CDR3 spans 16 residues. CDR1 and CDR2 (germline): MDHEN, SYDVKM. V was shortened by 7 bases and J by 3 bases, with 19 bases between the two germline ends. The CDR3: CASTWGGAGVKNIQYF. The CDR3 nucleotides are TGTGCCAGCACCTGGGGCGGGGCTGGGGTCAAAAACATTCAGTACTTC.

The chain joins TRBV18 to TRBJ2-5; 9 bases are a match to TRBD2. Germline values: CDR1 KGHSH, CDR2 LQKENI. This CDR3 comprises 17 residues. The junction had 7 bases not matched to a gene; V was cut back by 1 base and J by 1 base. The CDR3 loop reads CASSPQPSGAAQETQYF. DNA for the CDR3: TGTGCCAGCTCACCACAGCCTAGCGGGGCAGCCCAAGAGACCCAGTACTTC. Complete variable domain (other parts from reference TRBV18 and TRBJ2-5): NAGVMQNPRHLVRRRGQEARLRCSPMKGHSHVYWYRQLPEEGLKFMVYLQKENIIDESGMPKERFSAEFPKEGPSILRIQQVVRGDSAAYFCASSPQPSGAAQETQYFGPGTRLLVL.

The CDR3 DNA reads as TGCGCCAGCAGCCCATTTGGCGGGCCTCGGGCTGAAGCTTTCTTT. Translating gives CASSPFGGPRAEAFF. The chain joins TRBV5-1 to TRBJ1-1; D remains ambiguous. Trimming cost V 4 bases and J 6 bases, with 19 bases left between them. Germline V CDR1 and CDR2: SGHRS, YFSETQ. The CDR3 spans 15 residues.

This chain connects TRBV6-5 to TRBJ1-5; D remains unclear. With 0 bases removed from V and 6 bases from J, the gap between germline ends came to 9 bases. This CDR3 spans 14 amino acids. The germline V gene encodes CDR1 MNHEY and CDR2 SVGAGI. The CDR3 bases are TGTGCCAGCAGTTACTCGATGGGAGGTCAGCCCCAGCATTTT. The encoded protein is CASSYSMGGQPQHF.

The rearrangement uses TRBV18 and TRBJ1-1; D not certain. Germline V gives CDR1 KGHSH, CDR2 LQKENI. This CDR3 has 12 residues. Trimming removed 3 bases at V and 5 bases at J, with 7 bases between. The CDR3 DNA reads TGTGCCAGCTCACCCGCAACTACTGAAGCTTTCTTT. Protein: CASSPATTEAFF.

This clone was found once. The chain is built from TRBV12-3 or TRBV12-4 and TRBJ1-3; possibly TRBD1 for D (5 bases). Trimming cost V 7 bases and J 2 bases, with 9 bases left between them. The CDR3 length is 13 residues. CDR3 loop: CASTGGAGNTIYF. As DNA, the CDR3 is TGTGCCAGCACGGGAGGGGCTGGAAACACCATATATTTT.

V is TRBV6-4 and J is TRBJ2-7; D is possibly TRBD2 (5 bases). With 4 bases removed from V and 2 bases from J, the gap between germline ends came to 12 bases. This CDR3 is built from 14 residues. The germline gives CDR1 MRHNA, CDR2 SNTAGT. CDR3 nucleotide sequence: TGTGCCAGCAGTGCCTGCGGGCAGACCTACGAGCAGTACTTC. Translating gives CASSACGQTYEQYF.

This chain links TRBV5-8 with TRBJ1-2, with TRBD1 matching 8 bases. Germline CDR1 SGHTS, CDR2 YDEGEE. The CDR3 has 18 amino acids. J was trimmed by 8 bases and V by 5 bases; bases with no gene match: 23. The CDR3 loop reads CASSIQVMDRVSVAGYTF. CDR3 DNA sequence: TGTGCCAGCAGTATACAGGTTATGGACAGGGTCTCGGTGGCCGGCTACACCTTC.

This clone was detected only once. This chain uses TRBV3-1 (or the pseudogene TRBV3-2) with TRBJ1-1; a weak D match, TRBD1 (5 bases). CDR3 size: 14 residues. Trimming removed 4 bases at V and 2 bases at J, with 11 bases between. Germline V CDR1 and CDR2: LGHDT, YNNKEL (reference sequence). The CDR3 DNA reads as TGTGCCAGCAGCCGCTTAGACAGCAACACTGAAGCTTTCTTT. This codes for CASSRLDSNTEAFF.

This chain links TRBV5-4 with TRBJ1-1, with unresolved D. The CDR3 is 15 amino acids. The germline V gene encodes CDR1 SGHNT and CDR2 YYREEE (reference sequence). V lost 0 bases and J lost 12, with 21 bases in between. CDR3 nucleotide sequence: TGTGCCAGCAGCTTGGCCGGAGCAAAACAATCAATACCTTTCTTT. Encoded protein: CASSLAGAKQSIPFF.

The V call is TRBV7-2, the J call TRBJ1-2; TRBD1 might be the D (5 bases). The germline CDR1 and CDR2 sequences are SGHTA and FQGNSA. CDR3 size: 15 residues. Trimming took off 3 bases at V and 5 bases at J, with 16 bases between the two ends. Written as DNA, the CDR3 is TGTGCCAGCAGCTTTTCTAGGGGAGGGAGGTATGGCTACACCTTC. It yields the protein CASSFSRGGRYGYTF. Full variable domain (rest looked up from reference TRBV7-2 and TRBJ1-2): GAGVSQSPSNKVTEKGKDVELRCDPISGHTALYWYRQSLGQGLEFLIYFQGNSAPDKSGLPSDRFSAERTGGSVSTLTIQRTQQEDSAVYLCASSFSRGGRYGYTFGSGTRLTVV.

As DNA, the CDR3 is TGTGCCAGCAGCCCAGACAGCTATAGGAATGAGCAGTTCTTC. Amino acids: CASSPDSYRNEQFF. V and J are TRBV7-9 and TRBJ2-1, with D tentatively TRBD1 (5 bases). Trimming cost V 5 bases and J 7 bases, with 15 bases left between them. This CDR3 has 14 residues. The V gene's germline CDR1 is SEHNR and CDR2 FQNEAQ (reference sequence).

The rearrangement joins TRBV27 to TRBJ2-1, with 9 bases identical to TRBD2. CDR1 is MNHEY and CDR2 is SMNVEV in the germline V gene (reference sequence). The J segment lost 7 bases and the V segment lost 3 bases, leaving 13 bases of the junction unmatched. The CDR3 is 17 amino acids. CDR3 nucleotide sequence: TGTGCCAGCAGTTTTTTTAAGGAGCGGGGGGCCCGGAATGAGCAGTTCTTC. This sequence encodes CASSFFKERGARNEQFF.

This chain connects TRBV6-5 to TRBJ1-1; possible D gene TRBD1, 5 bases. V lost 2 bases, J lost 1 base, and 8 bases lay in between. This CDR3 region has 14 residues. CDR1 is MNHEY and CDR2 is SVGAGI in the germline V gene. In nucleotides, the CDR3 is TGTGCCAGCAGTTACGGGACTTCGAACACTGAAGCTTTCTTT. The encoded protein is CASSYGTSNTEAFF.

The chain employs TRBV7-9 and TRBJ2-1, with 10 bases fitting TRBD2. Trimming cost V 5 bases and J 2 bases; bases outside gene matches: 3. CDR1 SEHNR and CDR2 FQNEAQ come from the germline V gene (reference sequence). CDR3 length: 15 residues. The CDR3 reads CASSNGLAAYNEQFF. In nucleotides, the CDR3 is TGTGCCAGCAGCAACGGACTAGCGGCCTACAATGAGCAGTTCTTC.

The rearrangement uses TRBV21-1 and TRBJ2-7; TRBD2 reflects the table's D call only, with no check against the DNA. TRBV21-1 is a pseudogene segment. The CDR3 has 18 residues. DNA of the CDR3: TGTGCCAGCAGCAAAGAACGGGTAGAACTAGCGGGGGGCTACGAGCAGTACTTC. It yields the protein CASSKERVELAGGYEQYF.

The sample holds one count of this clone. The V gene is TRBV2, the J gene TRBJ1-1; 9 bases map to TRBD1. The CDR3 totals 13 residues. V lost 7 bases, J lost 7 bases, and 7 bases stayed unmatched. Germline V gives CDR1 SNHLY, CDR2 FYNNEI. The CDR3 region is CASKGDRVHEAFF. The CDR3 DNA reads TGTGCCAGCAAGGGGGACAGGGTGCATGAAGCTTTCTTT. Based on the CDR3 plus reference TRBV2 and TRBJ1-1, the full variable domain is EPEVTQTPSHQVTQMGQEVILRCVPISNHLYFYWYRQILGQKVEFLVSFYNNEISEKSEIFDDQFSVERPDGSNFTLKIRSTKLEDSAMYFCASKGDRVHEAFFGQGTRLTVV.

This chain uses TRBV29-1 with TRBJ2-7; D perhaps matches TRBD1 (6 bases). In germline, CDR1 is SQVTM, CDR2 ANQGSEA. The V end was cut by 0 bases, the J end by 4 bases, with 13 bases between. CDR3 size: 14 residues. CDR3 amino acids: CSVEDSRGRYEQYF. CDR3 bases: TGCAGCGTTGAAGATAGCAGGGGACGGTACGAGCAGTACTTC.

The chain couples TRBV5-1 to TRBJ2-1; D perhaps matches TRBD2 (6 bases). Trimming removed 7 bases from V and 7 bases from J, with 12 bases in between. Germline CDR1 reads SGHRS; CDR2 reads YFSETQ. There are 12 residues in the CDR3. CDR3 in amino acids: CASGLRGNEQFF. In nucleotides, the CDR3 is TGCGCCAGCGGTCTTCGGGGGAATGAGCAGTTCTTC.

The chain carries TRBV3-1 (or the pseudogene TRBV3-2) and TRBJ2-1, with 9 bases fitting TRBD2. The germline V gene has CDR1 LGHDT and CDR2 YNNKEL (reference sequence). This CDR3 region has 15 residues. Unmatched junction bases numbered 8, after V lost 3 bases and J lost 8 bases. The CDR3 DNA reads TGTGCCAGCAGCCAGGGGCGGGGGGGCCACCATGAGCAGTTCTTC. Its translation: CASSQGRGGHHEQFF.

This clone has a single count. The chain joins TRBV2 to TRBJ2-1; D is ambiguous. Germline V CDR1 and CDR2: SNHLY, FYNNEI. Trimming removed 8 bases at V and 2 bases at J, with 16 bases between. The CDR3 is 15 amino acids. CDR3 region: CASGKLPSPYNEQFF. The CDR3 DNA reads TGTGCCAGCGGTAAGCTGCCAAGCCCCTACAATGAGCAGTTCTTC.

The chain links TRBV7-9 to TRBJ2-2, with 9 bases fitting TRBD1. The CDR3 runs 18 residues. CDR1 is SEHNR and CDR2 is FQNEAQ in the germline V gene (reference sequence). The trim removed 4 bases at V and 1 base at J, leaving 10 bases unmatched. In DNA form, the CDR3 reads TGTGCCAGCAGCTATAACCACGGGACAGGGTTGAACACCGGGGAGCTGTTTTTT. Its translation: CASSYNHGTGLNTGELFF.

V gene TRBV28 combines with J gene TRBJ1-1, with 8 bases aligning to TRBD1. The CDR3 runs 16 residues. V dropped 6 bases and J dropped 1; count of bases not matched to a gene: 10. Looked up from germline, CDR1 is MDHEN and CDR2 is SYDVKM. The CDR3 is CASSLRQGLRNTEAFF. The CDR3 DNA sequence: TGTGCCAGCAGCCTTAGACAGGGGTTGAGGAACACTGAAGCTTTCTTT. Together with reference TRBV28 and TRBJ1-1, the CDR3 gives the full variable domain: DVKVTQSSRYLVKRTGEKVFLECVQDMDHENMFWYRQDPGLGLRLIYFSYDVKMKEKGDIPEGYSVSREKKERFSLILESASTNQTSMYLCASSLRQGLRNTEAFFGQGTRLTVV.

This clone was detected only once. CDR3 protein: CASSLGSSNQPQHF. The CDR3 DNA is TGTGCCAGCAGCTTGGGGAGTAGCAATCAGCCCCAGCATTTT. V and J are TRBV5-6 and TRBJ1-5; D remains ambiguous. There are 14 residues in the CDR3. V lost 0 bases, J lost 0 bases, and 4 bases lay in between. Germline CDR1 SGHDT, CDR2 YYEEEE.

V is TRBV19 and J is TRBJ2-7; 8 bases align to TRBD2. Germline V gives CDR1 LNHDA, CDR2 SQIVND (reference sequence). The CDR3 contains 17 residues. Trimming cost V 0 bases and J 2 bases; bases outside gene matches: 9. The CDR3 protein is CASSIDVASGSPYEQYF. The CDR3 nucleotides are TGTGCCAGTAGTATAGATGTGGCTAGCGGGTCGCCCTACGAGCAGTACTTC.